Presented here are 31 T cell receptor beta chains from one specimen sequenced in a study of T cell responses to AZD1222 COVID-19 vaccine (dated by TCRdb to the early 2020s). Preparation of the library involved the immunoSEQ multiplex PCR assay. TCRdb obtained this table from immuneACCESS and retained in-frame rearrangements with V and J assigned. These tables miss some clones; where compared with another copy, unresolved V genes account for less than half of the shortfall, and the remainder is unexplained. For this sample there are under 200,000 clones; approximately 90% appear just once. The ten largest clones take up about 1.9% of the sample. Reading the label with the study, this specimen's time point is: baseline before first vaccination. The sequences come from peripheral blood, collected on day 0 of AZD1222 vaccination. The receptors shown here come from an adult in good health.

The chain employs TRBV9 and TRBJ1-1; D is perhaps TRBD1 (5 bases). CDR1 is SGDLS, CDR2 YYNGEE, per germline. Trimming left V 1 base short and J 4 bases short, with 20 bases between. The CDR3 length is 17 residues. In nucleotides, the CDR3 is TGTGCCAGCAGCGTATCGGGCGACGGGGGAGTCGGCACTGAAGCTTTCTTT. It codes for CASSVSGDGGVGTEAFF. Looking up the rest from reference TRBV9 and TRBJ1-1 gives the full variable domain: DSGVTQTPKHLITATGQRVTLRCSPRSGDLSVYWYQQSLDQGLQFLIQYYNGEERAKGNILERFSAQQFPDLHSELNLSSLELGDSALYFCASSVSGDGGVGTEAFFGQGTRLTVV.

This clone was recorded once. CDR3 coding DNA: TGTGCCAGCAGCACGGGACAGGGCGGGTGGGGCGAGCAGTACTTC. Translated: CASSTGQGGWGEQYF. The rearrangement links TRBV5-4 to TRBJ2-7; 9 positions agree with TRBD1. V shed 4 bases and J 6 bases; nucleotides not matched to a gene: 11. Germline CDR1 is SGHNT and CDR2 is YYREEE (reference sequence). CDR3 length equals 15 residues.

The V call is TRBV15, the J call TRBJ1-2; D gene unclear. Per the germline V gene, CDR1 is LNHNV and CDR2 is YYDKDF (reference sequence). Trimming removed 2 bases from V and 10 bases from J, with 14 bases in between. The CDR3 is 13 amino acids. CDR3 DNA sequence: TGTGCCACCAGCAGATCGACCCCAGCGATCTACACCTTC. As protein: CATSRSTPAIYTF.

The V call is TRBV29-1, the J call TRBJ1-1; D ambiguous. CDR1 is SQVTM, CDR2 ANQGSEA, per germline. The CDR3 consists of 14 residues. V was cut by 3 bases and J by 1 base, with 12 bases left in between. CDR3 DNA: TGCAGCGTTGAGTCCGCCAGAGAGAACACTGAAGCTTTCTTT. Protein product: CSVESARENTEAFF.

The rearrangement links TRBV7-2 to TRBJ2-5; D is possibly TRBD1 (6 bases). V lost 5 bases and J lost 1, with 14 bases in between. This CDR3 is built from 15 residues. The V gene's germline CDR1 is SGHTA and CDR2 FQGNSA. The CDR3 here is CASSTSRTAQETQYF. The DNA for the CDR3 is TGTGCCAGCAGCACCTCACGGACAGCCCAAGAGACCCAGTACTTC.

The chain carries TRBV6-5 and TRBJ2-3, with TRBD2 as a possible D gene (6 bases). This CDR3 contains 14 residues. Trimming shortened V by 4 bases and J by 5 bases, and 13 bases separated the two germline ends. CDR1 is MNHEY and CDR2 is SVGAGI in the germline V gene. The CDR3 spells CASSLGRREDTQYF. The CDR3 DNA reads TGTGCCAGCAGTTTGGGGAGGCGCGAAGATACGCAGTATTTT.

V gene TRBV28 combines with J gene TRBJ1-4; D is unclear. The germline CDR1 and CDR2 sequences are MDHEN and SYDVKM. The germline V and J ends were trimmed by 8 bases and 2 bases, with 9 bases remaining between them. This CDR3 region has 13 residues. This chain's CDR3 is CASREATNEKLFF. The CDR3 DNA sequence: TGTGCCAGCCGAGAGGCTACTAATGAAAAACTGTTTTTT.

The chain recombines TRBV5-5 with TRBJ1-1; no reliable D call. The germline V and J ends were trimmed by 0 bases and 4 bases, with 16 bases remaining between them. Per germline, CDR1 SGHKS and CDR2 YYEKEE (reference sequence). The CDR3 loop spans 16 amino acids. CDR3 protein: CASSLDGGRMGTEAFF. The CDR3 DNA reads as TGTGCCAGCAGCTTGGATGGCGGCAGAATGGGCACTGAAGCTTTCTTT.

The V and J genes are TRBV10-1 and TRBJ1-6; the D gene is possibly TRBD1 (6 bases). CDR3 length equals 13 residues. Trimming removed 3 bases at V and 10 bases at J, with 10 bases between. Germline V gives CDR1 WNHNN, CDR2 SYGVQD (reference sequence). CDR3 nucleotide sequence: TGCGCCAGCAGTGAACAGGGAAACTCACCCCTCCACTTT. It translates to CASSEQGNSPLHF.

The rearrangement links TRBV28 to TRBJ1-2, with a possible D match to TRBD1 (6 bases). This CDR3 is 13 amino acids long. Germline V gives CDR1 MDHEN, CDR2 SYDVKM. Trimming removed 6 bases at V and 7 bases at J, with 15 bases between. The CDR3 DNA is TGTGCCAGCAGGAAACAGGGTGTGGGTGGCTACACCTTC. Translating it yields CASRKQGVGGYTF.

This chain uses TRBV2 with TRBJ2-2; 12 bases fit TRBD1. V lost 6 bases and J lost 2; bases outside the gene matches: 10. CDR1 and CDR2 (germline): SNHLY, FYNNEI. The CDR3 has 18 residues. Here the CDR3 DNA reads TGTGCCAGCAGCCCAACCGGGACAGGGGGCCTCAACACCGGGGAGCTGTTTTTT. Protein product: CASSPTGTGGLNTGELFF.

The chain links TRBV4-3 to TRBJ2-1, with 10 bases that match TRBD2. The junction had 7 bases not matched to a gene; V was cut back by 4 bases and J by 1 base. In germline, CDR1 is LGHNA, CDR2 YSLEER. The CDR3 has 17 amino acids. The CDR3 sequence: CASSRVIAGGSYNEQFF. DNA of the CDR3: TGCGCCAGCAGCCGAGTAATAGCGGGGGGTTCCTACAATGAGCAGTTCTTC.

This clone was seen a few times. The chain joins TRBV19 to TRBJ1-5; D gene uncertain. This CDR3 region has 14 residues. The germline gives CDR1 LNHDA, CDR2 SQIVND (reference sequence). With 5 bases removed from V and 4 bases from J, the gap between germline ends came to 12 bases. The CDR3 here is CASSPQRGNQPQHF. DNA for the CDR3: TGTGCCAGTAGTCCGCAACGGGGAAATCAGCCCCAGCATTTT.

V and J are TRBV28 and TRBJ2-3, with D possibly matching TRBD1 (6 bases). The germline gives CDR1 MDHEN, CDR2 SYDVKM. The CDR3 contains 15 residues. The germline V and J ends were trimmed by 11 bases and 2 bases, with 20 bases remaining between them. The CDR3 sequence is CASQGGQGITDTQYF. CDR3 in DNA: TGTGCCTCACAAGGTGGCCAGGGGATCACAGATACGCAGTATTTT.

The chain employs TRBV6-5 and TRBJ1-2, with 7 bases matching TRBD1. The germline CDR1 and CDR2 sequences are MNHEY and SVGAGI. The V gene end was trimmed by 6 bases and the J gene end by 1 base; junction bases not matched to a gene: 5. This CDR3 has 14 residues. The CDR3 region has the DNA TGTGCCAGCAGCAGGACAGGCGATAACTATGGCTACACCTTC. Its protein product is CASSRTGDNYGYTF.

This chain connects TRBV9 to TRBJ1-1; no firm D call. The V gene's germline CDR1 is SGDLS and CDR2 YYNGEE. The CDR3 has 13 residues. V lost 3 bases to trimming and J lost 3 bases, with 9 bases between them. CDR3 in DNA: TGTGCCAGCAGCGAAGGGTGGGACACTGAAGCTTTCTTT. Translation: CASSEGWDTEAFF.

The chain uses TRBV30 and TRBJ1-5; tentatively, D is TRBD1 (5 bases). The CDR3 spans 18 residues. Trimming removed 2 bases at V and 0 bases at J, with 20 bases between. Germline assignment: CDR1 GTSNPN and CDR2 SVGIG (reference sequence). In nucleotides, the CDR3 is TGTGCCTGGAGTCGAAGGGCGTGGGACTCACGTAGCAATCAGCCCCAGCATTTT. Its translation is CAWSRRAWDSRSNQPQHF.

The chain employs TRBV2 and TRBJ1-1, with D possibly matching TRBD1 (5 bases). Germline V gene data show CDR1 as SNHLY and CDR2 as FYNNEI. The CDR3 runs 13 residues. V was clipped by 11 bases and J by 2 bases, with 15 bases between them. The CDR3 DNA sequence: TGTGCCGGATTCAGGGAGGTAAACACTGAAGCTTTCTTT. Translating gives CAGFREVNTEAFF. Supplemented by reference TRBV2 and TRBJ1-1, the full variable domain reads EPEVTQTPSHQVTQMGQEVILRCVPISNHLYFYWYRQILGQKVEFLVSFYNNEISEKSEIFDDQFSVERPDGSNFTLKIRSTKLEDSAMYFCAGFREVNTEAFFGQGTRLTVV.

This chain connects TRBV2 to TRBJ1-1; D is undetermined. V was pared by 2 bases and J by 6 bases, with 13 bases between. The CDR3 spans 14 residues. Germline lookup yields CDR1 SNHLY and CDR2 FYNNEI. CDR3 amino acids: CASSEFGRRAEAFF. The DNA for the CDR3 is TGTGCCAGCAGTGAATTTGGCCGAAGGGCTGAAGCTTTCTTT.

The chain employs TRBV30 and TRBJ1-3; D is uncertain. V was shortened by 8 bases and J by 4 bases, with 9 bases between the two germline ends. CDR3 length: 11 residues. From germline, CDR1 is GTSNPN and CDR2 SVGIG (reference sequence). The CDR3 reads CARRRGNTIYF. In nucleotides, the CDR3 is TGTGCCCGGCGCAGGGGAAACACCATATATTTT. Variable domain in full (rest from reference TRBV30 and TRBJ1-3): SQTIHQWPATLVQPVGSPLSLECTVEGTSNPNLYWYRQAAGRGLQLLFYSVGIGQISSEVPQNLSASRPQDRQFILSSKKLLLSDSGFYLCARRRGNTIYFGEGSWLTVV.

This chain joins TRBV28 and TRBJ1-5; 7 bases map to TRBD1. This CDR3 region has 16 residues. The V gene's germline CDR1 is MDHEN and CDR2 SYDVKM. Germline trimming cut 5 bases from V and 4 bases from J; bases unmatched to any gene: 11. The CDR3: CASSTWTGTGNQPQHF. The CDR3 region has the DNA TGTGCCAGCAGTACATGGACAGGTACGGGGAATCAGCCCCAGCATTTT.

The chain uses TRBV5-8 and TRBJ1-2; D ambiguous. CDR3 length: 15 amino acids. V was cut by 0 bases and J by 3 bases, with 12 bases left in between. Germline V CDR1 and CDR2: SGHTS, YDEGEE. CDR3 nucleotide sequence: TGTGCCAGCAGCTTGGATAGGGAGTGGCACTATGGCTACACCTTC. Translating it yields CASSLDREWHYGYTF.

The CDR3 nucleotides read TGTGCCAGCCAAACAGGGAACTTGGCGGGAAACACCATATATTTT. Its translation: CASQTGNLAGNTIYF. The rearrangement links TRBV19 to TRBJ1-3; D is possibly TRBD1 (6 bases). CDR3 length: 15 residues. Trimming took off 9 bases at V and 4 bases at J, with 19 bases between the two ends. Germline values: CDR1 LNHDA, CDR2 SQIVND (reference sequence).

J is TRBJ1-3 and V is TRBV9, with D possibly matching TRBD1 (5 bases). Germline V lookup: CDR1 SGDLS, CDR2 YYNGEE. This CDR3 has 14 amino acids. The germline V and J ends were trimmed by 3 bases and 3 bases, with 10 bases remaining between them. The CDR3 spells CASSDGTDGNTIYF. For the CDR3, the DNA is TGTGCCAGCAGCGACGGGACCGATGGAAACACCATATATTTT.

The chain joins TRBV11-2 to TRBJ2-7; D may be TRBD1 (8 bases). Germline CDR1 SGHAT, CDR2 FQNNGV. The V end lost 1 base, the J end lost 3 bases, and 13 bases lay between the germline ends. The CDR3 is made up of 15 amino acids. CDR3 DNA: TGTGCCAGCAGCTTAGGGGGAGGGACAGGCTACGAGCAGTACTTC. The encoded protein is CASSLGGGTGYEQYF. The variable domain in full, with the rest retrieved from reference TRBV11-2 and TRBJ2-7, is EAGVAQSPRYKIIEKRQSVAFWCNPISGHATLYWYQQILGQGPKLLIQFQNNGVVDDSQLPKDRFSAERLKGVDSTLKIQPAKLEDSAVYLCASSLGGGTGYEQYFGPGTRLTVT.

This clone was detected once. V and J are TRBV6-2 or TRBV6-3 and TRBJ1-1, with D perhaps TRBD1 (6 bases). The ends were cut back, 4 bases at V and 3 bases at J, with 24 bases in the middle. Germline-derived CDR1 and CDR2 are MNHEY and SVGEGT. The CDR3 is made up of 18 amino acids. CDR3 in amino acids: CASSSHSPGGGGDTEAFF. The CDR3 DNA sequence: TGTGCCAGCAGTTCCCACTCCCCCGGGGGCGGAGGGGACACTGAAGCTTTCTTT.

The CDR3 region is CASTLSRGLGYGYTF. DNA for the CDR3: TGTGCCAGCACCTTATCCAGGGGGCTGGGCTATGGCTACACCTTC. The gene calls are TRBV6-7 and TRBJ1-2; TRBD1 matches at 8 bases. TRBV6-7 is classed as an ORF, of uncertain function. The V segment lost 7 bases and the J segment 4 bases; nucleotides outside the gene matches: 11. The CDR3 has 15 amino acids.

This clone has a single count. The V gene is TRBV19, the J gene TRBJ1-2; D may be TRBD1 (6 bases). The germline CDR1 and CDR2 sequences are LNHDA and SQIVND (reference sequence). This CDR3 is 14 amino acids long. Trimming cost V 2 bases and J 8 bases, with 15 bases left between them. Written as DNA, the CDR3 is TGTGCCAGTAGTATACCCCCGGGGGCAGACGGCTACACCTTC. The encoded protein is CASSIPPGADGYTF.

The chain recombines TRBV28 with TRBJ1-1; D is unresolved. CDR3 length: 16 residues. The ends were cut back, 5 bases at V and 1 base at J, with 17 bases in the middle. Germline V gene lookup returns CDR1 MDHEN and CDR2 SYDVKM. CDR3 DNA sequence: TGTGCCAGCAGTCCTTACCGAATAAGCAGGAACACTGAAGCTTTCTTT. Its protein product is CASSPYRISRNTEAFF. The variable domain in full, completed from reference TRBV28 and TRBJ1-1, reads DVKVTQSSRYLVKRTGEKVFLECVQDMDHENMFWYRQDPGLGLRLIYFSYDVKMKEKGDIPEGYSVSREKKERFSLILESASTNQTSMYLCASSPYRISRNTEAFFGQGTRLTVV.

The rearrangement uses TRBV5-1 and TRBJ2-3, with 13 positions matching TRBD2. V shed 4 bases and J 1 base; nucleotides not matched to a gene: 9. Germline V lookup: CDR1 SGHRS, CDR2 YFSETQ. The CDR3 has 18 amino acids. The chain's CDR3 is CASSPGLAGDRRTDTQYF. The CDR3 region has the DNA TGCGCCAGCAGCCCCGGACTAGCGGGAGATCGTCGCACAGATACGCAGTATTTT.

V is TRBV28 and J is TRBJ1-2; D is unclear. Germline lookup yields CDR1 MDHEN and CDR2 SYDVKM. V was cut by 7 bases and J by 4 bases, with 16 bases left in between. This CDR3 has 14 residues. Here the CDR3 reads CASIRRDRTYGYTF. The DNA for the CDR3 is TGTGCCAGCATCCGTAGGGATCGAACCTATGGCTACACCTTC.